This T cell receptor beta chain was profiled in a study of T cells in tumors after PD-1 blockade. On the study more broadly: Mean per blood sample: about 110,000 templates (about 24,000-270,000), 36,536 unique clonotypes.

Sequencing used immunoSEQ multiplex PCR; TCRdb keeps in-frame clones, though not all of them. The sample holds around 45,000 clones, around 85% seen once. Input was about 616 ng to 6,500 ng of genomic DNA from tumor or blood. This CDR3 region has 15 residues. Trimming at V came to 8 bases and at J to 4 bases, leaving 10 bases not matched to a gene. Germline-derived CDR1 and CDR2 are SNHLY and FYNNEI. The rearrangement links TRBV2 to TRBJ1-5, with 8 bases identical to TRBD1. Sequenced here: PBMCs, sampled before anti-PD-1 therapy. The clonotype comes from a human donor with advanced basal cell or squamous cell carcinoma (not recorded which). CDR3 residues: CASGGGQGSNQPQHF. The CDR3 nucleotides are TGTGCCAGCGGTGGTGGACAGGGAAGTAATCAGCCCCAGCATTTT.